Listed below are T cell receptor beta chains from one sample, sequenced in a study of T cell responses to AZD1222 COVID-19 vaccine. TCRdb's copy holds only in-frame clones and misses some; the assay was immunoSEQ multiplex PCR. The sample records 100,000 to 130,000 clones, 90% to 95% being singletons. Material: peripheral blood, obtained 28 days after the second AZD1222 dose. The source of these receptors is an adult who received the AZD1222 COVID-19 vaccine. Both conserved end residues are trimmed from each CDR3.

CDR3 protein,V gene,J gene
ASSVEGKFNQPQH,TRBV9,TRBJ1-5
ASSQSTSGGYTDTQY,TRBV23-1,TRBJ2-3
ASSSQGASGQPQH,TRBV6-6,TRBJ1-5
ASSWRGAGTDTQY,TRBV5-4,TRBJ2-3
ASSFKRQGGYGGTAGELF,TRBV12-1,TRBJ2-2
ASSNSPSSSEQY,TRBV18,TRBJ2-7
ASSPRYSGGKETQY,TRBV9,TRBJ2-5
ASRGAGYVGYT,TRBV2,TRBJ1-2
ASSSNAGHSGNTIY,TRBV5-1,TRBJ1-3
ASRQGSSYNSPLH,TRBV3-1/TRBV3-2,TRBJ1-6
AWSTRGIANEKLF,TRBV30,TRBJ1-4
ASSLEAGHQPQH,TRBV5-1,TRBJ1-5
ASSEGQNEQF,TRBV10-1,TRBJ2-1
AWSRGGAGEKLF,TRBV30,TRBJ1-4
ASSPAGGHTGELF,TRBV6-5,TRBJ2-2
ASSSDRPSYNSPLH,TRBV5-8,TRBJ1-6
ASSPPGNVGYGYT,TRBV6-5,TRBJ1-2
ASSFGGYGAF,TRBV5-6,TRBJ1-1
ASSDSGVVVNEQF,TRBV10-1,TRBJ2-1
ASRAGGPPETQY,TRBV6-5,TRBJ2-5
ASSERWQNNEQF,TRBV6-1,TRBJ2-1
AISESGRAGTPNTQY,TRBV10-3,TRBJ2-3
AAGNNEQF,TRBV28,TRBJ2-1
ASSLRPGGERDTQY,TRBV11-2,TRBJ2-3
ASTRGGLVAF,TRBV12-3/TRBV12-4,TRBJ1-1
ASSSRALSSYNEQF,TRBV7-2,TRBJ2-1
ASSLSRATEAF,TRBV27,TRBJ1-1
ATAEGGGAYGYT,TRBV24-1,TRBJ1-2
ASSLGGYGYT,TRBV5-1,TRBJ1-2
ASSYDGGGYNEQF,TRBV27,TRBJ2-1
ASSYSRLDSYEQY,TRBV6-5,TRBJ2-7
ASRPPGPTYNEQF,TRBV2,TRBJ2-1
ASSPLEGANTEAF,TRBV18,TRBJ1-1
ASRTGDYGYT,TRBV6-5,TRBJ1-2
ASSLDIPGNTEAF,TRBV5-1,TRBJ1-1
SASRINQLGVPLH,TRBV20-1,TRBJ1-6
SVEKLGGHARGGINEQF,TRBV29-1,TRBJ2-1
ASSQAGTGNSPLH,TRBV4-3,TRBJ1-6
ASSLEGTWGSYEQY,TRBV5-5,TRBJ2-7
ASSQDWGGYEQY,TRBV14,TRBJ2-7
ASRQGLGGETQY,TRBV6-5,TRBJ2-5
ASSLPPPATQY,TRBV5-1,TRBJ2-3
ASSPSTGAGELF,TRBV27,TRBJ2-2
ASSLDPGGGYEQY,TRBV11-2,TRBJ2-7
ASSFLQSSYNSPLH,TRBV7-9,TRBJ1-6
ASRAHAGVPGYT,TRBV19,TRBJ1-2
ASSMTGNTEAF,TRBV18,TRBJ1-1
ASSSPGLAGGPQETQY,TRBV27,TRBJ2-5
ASSPTDPDRATEAF,TRBV4-1,TRBJ1-1
ASSSLKLSNQPQH,TRBV5-6,TRBJ1-5